The rows below give T cell receptor beta chains drawn from one sample of a study of blood T cell repertoires in COVID-19. Data came from immunoSEQ multiplex PCR; TCRdb stores just in-frame clones and leaves some out. The top ten clones hold about 5% of a sample with 150,000 to 200,000 clones, around nine tenths of them seen once. The sample consisted of peripheral blood. Every receptor here comes from a human donor in a cohort sampled during active COVID-19. Both conserved end residues are part of each CDR3.

J gene,CDR3 length,V gene,CDR3 protein
TRBJ1-3,14,TRBV3-1/TRBV3-2,CASSQGVSGNTIYF
TRBJ1-2,12,TRBV9,CASRDRVYGYTF
TRBJ1-1,15,TRBV5-1,CASSLIGQENTEAFF
TRBJ1-6,18,TRBV25-1,CASRSDIRGSSYNSPLHF
TRBJ2-7,14,TRBV23-1,CASRPTDLSYEQYF
TRBJ1-5,14,TRBV6-2/TRBV6-3,CASSYGGSNQPQHF
TRBJ2-3,17,TRBV15,CATSRDRLAGVADTQYF
TRBJ2-6,16,TRBV7-2,CASSLGGGTGANVLTF
TRBJ1-3,15,TRBV28,CASNHGGSSGNTIYF
TRBJ1-1,16,TRBV10-1,CASSESPGRVNTEAFF
TRBJ2-3,15,TRBV11-2,CASSLGTLSTDTQYF
TRBJ2-7,13,TRBV5-1,CASSRGSSYEQYF
TRBJ1-2,13,TRBV30,CAWSAGTGGERTF
TRBJ2-7,14,TRBV5-6,CASSLRDTVYEQYF
TRBJ2-5,15,TRBV5-1,CASSLRAGNQETQYF
TRBJ2-5,15,TRBV7-8,CASSTETGLGETQYF
TRBJ1-1,14,TRBV7-2,CASSLDGVGTEAFF
TRBJ1-2,13,TRBV28,CASSAGQTYGYTF
TRBJ2-2,11,TRBV6-5,CASRVAGELFF
TRBJ1-1,16,TRBV4-1,CASSQGPDGKNTEAFF
TRBJ2-5,15,TRBV19,CASGLVGGLRETQYF
TRBJ1-2,14,TRBV10-3,CAIRRGTGNYGYTF
TRBJ2-7,16,TRBV5-1,CASSLDGLAGDGEQYF
TRBJ1-4,15,TRBV5-4,CASSLVGDTNEKLFF
TRBJ2-1,15,TRBV19,CASSTSGSSYNEQFF
TRBJ1-1,14,TRBV6-2/TRBV6-3,CASSYRQMNTEAFF
TRBJ2-3,15,TRBV20-1,CSASRLAGGTDTQYF
TRBJ2-7,12,TRBV2,CASTGFSYEQYF
TRBJ2-6,19,TRBV5-1,CASSSTGQGTLPGANVLTF
TRBJ1-1,14,TRBV20-1,CSASLSGSGTEAFF
TRBJ2-1,16,TRBV21-1,CASSKKSGSLNTEQFF
TRBJ2-1,16,TRBV19,CASTDPGTGNYNEQFF
TRBJ2-5,13,TRBV9,CASSPPAGETQYF
TRBJ2-1,13,TRBV10-3,CAVNRGTDNEQFF
TRBJ2-7,16,TRBV21-1,CASSKGRLAGPYEQYF
TRBJ2-7,15,TRBV20-1,CSASRWGGPAYEQYF
TRBJ2-7,17,TRBV6-1,CASSEGRLAGSSYEQYF
TRBJ1-5,15,TRBV5-1,CASSLGGTPQEPQHF
TRBJ1-1,16,TRBV7-2,CASSLDRTGGRTEAFF
TRBJ1-2,13,TRBV30,CAWSVRQDYGYTF
TRBJ2-7,13,TRBV9,CASSGTGQYEQYF
TRBJ1-1,15,TRBV11-3,CASSLSTGTNTEAFF
TRBJ2-7,14,TRBV11-2,CASSLTGAPLEQYF
TRBJ2-2,15,TRBV19,CASSPGQGFPGELFF
TRBJ1-3,15,TRBV6-5,CASSRDRGAGNTIYF
TRBJ1-2,17,TRBV6-1,CASSEARGGLALYGYTF
TRBJ1-2,14,TRBV27,CASSPTGGVYGYTF
TRBJ1-1,16,TRBV7-9,CASSPRDQGTNTEAFF
TRBJ1-1,14,TRBV3-1/TRBV3-2,CASSYTQVNTEAFF
TRBJ1-1,15,TRBV6-1,CASSEVGRANTEAFF
TRBJ2-5,16,TRBV14,CASSLTSGTLQETQYF